Listed below are T cell receptor beta chains from one sample, sequenced in a study of cytomegalovirus exposure and HLA in healthy donors. TCRdb's copy holds only in-frame clones and misses some; the assay was immunoSEQ multiplex PCR. The profile shows roughly 56,000 clones, 93% of them singletons. The specimen was PBMCs. The receptors were gathered from a woman under 30 in good health and CMV-seropositive. Both conserved end residues are part of each CDR3. A D gene is named only where the DNA matches it firmly. A row's size may be missing; if present it is once, few, many or a size class.

TRBJ1-1 | - | - | TRBV4-1 | 14 | TGCGCCAGCAGCCAGGGAGTGACTAACACTGAAGCTTTCTTT | CASSQGVTNTEAFF
TRBJ2-2 | TRBD1 | - | TRBV9 | 17 | TGTGCCAGCAGCGAACGACAGGGGGCCCGGAACACCGGGGAGCTGTTTTTT | CASSERQGARNTGELFF
TRBJ1-4 | TRBD1 | - | TRBV18 | 17 | TGTGCCAGCTCACCACCAAGAACAGGACAGGGTAGTGAAAAACTGTTTTTT | CASSPPRTGQGSEKLFF
TRBJ2-7 | - | - | TRBV7-2 | 13 | TGTGCCAGCAGCCTCCGACAGAGGGGGGAGCAGTACTTC | CASSLRQRGEQYF
TRBJ1-2 | TRBD1 | - | TRBV2 | 13 | TGTGCCAGCTCCGGGACAGGTGTTTATGGCTACACCTTC | CASSGTGVYGYTF
TRBJ2-5 | - | - | TRBV7-2 | 15 | TGTGCCAGCAGCTTAGCCTCTGGCTACCAAGAGACCCAGTACTTC | CASSLASGYQETQYF
TRBJ2-6 | TRBD1 | - | TRBV13 | 21 | TGTGCCAGCAGCTTAGGAGTGGTGAGGACAGGGGGCCGTTCTGGGGCCAACGTCCTGACTTTC | CASSLGVVRTGGRSGANVLTF
TRBJ1-2 | - | - | TRBV4-1 | 14 | TGCGCCAGCAGCCAAGACTGGAGGGGTCGAGGCTACACCTTC | CASSQDWRGRGYTF
TRBJ1-1 | - | - | TRBV28 | 14 | TGTGCCAGCAGTTTAACGATCCGCGGCACTGAAGCTTTCTTT | CASSLTIRGTEAFF
TRBJ2-1 | - | - | TRBV6-1 | 13 | TGTGCCAGCAGTCAGGACAGCGTTAATGAGCAGTTCTTC | CASSQDSVNEQFF
TRBJ2-1 | TRBD2 | once | TRBV5-6 | 15 | TGTGCCAGCAGCTTAAGCGGGGGGGCCTTTAATGAGCAGTTCTTC | CASSLSGGAFNEQFF
TRBJ2-6 | - | few | TRBV29-1 | 14 | TGCAGCGTTGAAGCGGGGTCTGGGGCCAACGTCCTGACTTTC | CSVEAGSGANVLTF
TRBJ1-1 | - | - | TRBV7-3 | 17 | TGTGCCAGCAGCTTAAAGCATTTGGGCGGGGGGCTCACTGAAGCTTTCTTT | CASSLKHLGGGLTEAFF
TRBJ2-5 | TRBD2 | - | TRBV30 | 12 | TGTGCCTGGAGTCCCTCTCTTAGCGGGGAGTACTTC | CAWSPSLSGEYF
TRBJ2-7 | - | - | TRBV27 | 13 | TGTGCCAGCAGTACCCAGGTTTGGGCCGAGCAGTACTTC | CASSTQVWAEQYF
TRBJ2-1 | - | - | TRBV7-6 | 16 | TGTGCCAGCAGCCTACCGCAGGGGATGAACCACAATGAGCAGTTCTTC | CASSLPQGMNHNEQFF
TRBJ2-2 | TRBD1 | few | TRBV9 | 16 | TGTGCCAGCAGCGACCGGGACAGGGGGGGGACCGGGGAGCTGTTTTTT | CASSDRDRGGTGELFF
TRBJ2-7 | - | - | TRBV25-1 | 14 | TGTGCCAGCACCTCTCTGTATGGCAACTACGAGCAGTACTTC | CASTSLYGNYEQYF
TRBJ1-2 | TRBD1 | once | TRBV27 | 13 | TGTGCCAGCAGTTTAAAGGGACAGGGGGGCTACACCTTC | CASSLKGQGGYTF
TRBJ2-2 | - | - | TRBV7-6 | 14 | TGTGCCAGCAGCTTAGGACTACCCAGAGGGGAGCTGTTTTTT | CASSLGLPRGELFF
TRBJ1-5 | TRBD1 | once | TRBV5-1 | 16 | TGCGCCAGCACCTGGGACAGGGAAGGAAAATTTCAGCCCCAGCATTTT | CASTWDREGKFQPQHF
TRBJ1-5 | TRBD1 | few | TRBV27 | 15 | TGTGCCAGCAGTTTAGGACAGGGGAGTGGGCAGCCCCAGCATTTT | CASSLGQGSGQPQHF
TRBJ2-1 | - | - | TRBV4-1 | 16 | TGCGCCAGCAGCCAACTCGACATGCTCCACTACAATGAGCAGTTCTTC | CASSQLDMLHYNEQFF
TRBJ2-5 | TRBD1 | - | TRBV4-1 | 15 | TGCGCCAGCAGCCAGGGGGACAGAAGAAAAGAGACCCAGTACTTC | CASSQGDRRKETQYF
TRBJ2-7 | - | - | TRBV5-6 | 13 | TGTGCCAGCACCAGGCAGGGGTCAGACGAGCAGTACTTC | CASTRQGSDEQYF
TRBJ2-5 | TRBD2 | - | TRBV4-1 | 18 | TGCGCCAGCAGCCAAGCAACCCAGCTAGCGGGGGGAAAAGAGACCCAGTACTTC | CASSQATQLAGGKETQYF
TRBJ1-4 | - | once | TRBV7-2 | 15 | TGTGCCAGCAGCTTAGCGGGCCAGACTAATGAAAAACTGTTTTTT | CASSLAGQTNEKLFF
TRBJ1-3 | TRBD1 | once | TRBV27 | 20 | TGTGCCAGCGGAAGGTTAAAACTACCGGGACAGGGGTTGTCTGGAAACACCATATATTTT | CASGRLKLPGQGLSGNTIYF
TRBJ2-7 | TRBD1 | - | TRBV6-5 | 15 | TGTGCCAGCAGTCCTTGGGCGGACAGGGTGGATGAGCAGTACTTC | CASSPWADRVDEQYF
TRBJ2-1 | TRBD1 | once | TRBV5-4 | 17 | TGTGCCAGCAGCGCCGTCGAAGTGTCAGGGGGTTACAATGAGCAGTTCTTC | CASSAVEVSGGYNEQFF
TRBJ1-5 | TRBD1 | - | TRBV7-2 | 16 | TGTGCCAGCAGCCCTAGGACAGGGATGCTCGATCAGCCCCAGCATTTT | CASSPRTGMLDQPQHF
TRBJ1-1 | TRBD1 | - | TRBV6-6 | 14 | TGTGCCAGCAGCTTTAGGGGGCGCGAAACTGAAGCTTTCTTT | CASSFRGRETEAFF
TRBJ2-3 | - | - | TRBV9 | 14 | TGTGCCAGCAGCTTGAGCGGATCCACAGATACGCAGTATTTT | CASSLSGSTDTQYF
TRBJ1-2 | - | - | TRBV25-1 | 13 | TGTGCCAGCAGTGAGGGGCGCAGAGATGGCTACACCTTC | CASSEGRRDGYTF
TRBJ2-1 | TRBD2 | - | TRBV6-1 | 15 | TGTGCCAGCAGTCCCCTGAGCGGGGCCTACAATGAGCAGTTCTTC | CASSPLSGAYNEQFF
TRBJ2-7 | TRBD1 | once | TRBV19 | 14 | TGTGCCAGTAGCCGGGACAGGGGACCCTACGAGCAGTACTTC | CASSRDRGPYEQYF
TRBJ2-1 | - | once | TRBV9 | 15 | TGTGCCAGCAGCGTAGGGCGGACACCGTACAATGAGCAGTTCTTC | CASSVGRTPYNEQFF
TRBJ1-6 | - | - | TRBV6-1 | 14 | TGTGCCAGCAGGGGCTTAACGGATAATTCACCCCTCCACTTT | CASRGLTDNSPLHF
TRBJ1-1 | TRBD1 | - | TRBV9 | 17 | TGTGCCAGCAGCGTCTCCCCTCAGGGGGGACAGAACACTGAAGCTTTCTTT | CASSVSPQGGQNTEAFF
TRBJ2-1 | TRBD2 | - | TRBV5-6 | 15 | TGTGCCAGCAGCGGCGGGACTACCTCCTACAATGAGCAGTTCTTC | CASSGGTTSYNEQFF